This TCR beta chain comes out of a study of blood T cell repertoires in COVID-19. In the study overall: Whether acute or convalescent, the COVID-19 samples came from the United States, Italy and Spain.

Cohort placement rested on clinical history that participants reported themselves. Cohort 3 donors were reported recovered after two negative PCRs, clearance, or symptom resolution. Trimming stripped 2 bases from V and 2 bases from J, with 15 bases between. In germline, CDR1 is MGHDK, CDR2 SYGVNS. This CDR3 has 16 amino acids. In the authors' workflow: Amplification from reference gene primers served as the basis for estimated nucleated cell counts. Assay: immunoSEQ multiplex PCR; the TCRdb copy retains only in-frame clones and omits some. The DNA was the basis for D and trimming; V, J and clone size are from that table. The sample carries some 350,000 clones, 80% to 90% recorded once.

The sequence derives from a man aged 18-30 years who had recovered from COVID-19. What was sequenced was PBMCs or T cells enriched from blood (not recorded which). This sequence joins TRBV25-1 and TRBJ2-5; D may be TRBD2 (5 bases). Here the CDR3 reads CASSELGVPGQETQYF. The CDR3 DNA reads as TGTGCCAGCAGTGAACTTGGGGTACCGGGACAAGAGACCCAGTACTTC.